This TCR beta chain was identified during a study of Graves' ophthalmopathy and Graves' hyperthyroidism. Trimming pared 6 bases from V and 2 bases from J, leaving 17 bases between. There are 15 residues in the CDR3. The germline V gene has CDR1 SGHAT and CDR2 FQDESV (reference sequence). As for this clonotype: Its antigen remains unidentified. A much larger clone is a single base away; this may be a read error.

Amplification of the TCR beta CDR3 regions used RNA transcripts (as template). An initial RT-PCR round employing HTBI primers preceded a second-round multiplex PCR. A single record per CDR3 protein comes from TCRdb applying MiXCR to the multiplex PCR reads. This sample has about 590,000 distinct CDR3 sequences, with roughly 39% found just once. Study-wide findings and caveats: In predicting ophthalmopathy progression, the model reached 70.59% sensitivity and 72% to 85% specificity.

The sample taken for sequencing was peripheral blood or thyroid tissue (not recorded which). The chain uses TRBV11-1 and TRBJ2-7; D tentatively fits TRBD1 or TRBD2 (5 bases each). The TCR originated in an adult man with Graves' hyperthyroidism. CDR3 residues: CASSRADGATYEQYF. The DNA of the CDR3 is TGTGCCAGCAGTCGGGCCGACGGGGCAACCTACGAGCAGTACTTC.